The 27 T cell receptor beta chains below all came from one sample that was sequenced in a study of graft-versus-host responses after intestinal transplantation. Libraries were prepared by immunoSEQ multiplex PCR; TCRdb keeps only in-frame clonotypes and omits some of them. The sample holds approximately 15,000 clones, more than 75% seen once. The material was bone marrow, obtained approximately 120 days after intestinal transplantation. The receptor source for this set is a human patient who received an intestinal transplant, so some T cells may come from the graft donor.

The rearrangement uses TRBV9 and TRBJ2-1; D may correspond to TRBD1 or TRBD2 (5 bases each). The ends were cut back, 3 bases at V and 4 bases at J, with 14 bases in the middle. CDR3 length: 15 residues. The germline CDR1 and CDR2 sequences are SGDLS and YYNGEE. The CDR3 spells CASSASGTPYNEQFF. The CDR3 DNA reads TGTGCCAGCAGCGCCTCCGGGACCCCGTACAATGAGCAGTTCTTC.

This clone appeared once. The genes are TRBV7-3 and TRBJ1-1; D remains unclear. The CDR3 totals 14 residues. Per the germline V gene, CDR1 is SGHTA and CDR2 is FQGTGA. The V gene lost 0 bases and the J gene lost 1 base, with 6 bases spanning the gap. CDR3 loop: CASSLTAGNTEAFF. The CDR3 DNA reads as TGTGCCAGCAGCTTAACTGCAGGGAACACTGAAGCTTTCTTT.

This clone was picked up one time. The chain combines TRBV5-1 with TRBJ1-2; 7 bases match TRBD1. V was pared by 0 bases and J by 11 bases, with 4 bases of the junction left unmatched. The V gene's germline CDR1 is SGHRS and CDR2 YFSETQ. This CDR3 is built from 12 residues. The CDR3 DNA reads as TGCGCCAGCAGCTTGGAGGGGGCGCGTTACACCTTC. Translation gives CASSLEGARYTF.

There are a few counts of this clone. The chain recombines TRBV7-8 with TRBJ1-1; no reliable D call. V was pared by 1 base and J by 4 bases, with 1 base between. Germline V lookup: CDR1 SGHVS, CDR2 FQNEAQ. CDR3 length: 11 amino acids. The CDR3 reads CASSLGTEAFF. The CDR3 DNA is TGTGCCAGCAGCTTAGGCACTGAAGCTTTCTTT. The full variable domain, completed using reference TRBV7-8 and TRBJ1-1, is GAGVSQSPRYKVAKRGQDVALRCDPISGHVSLFWYQQALGQGPEFLTYFQNEAQLDKSGLPSDRFFAERPEGSVSTLKIQRTQQEDSAVYLCASSLGTEAFFGQGTRLTVV.

J is TRBJ2-5 and V is TRBV9; 10 positions match TRBD2. With the DNA end fitting TRBJ2-7 better, the J assignment may be wrong. Germline values: CDR1 SGDLS, CDR2 YYNGEE. The CDR3 is made up of 16 amino acids. The CDR3 DNA sequence: TGTGCCAGCAGCCCTCGACTAGCGGGCTCCTCCTACGAGCAGTACTTC. This sequence encodes CASSPRLAGSSYEQYF.

V and J are TRBV6-1 and TRBJ2-3; 15 nucleotides match TRBD2. Unmatched junction bases numbered 3, after V lost 7 bases and J lost 4 bases. The CDR3 length is 15 residues. Germline values: CDR1 MNHNS, CDR2 SASEGT. For the CDR3, the DNA is TGTGCCAGCACCGGACTAGCGGGAGGGCCAGATACGCAGTATTTT. Its translation: CASTGLAGGPDTQYF.

This rearrangement joins TRBV7-2 to TRBJ1-2; no clear D gene. V lost 0 bases and J 4 bases, leaving 6 bases between the germline ends. CDR1 is SGHTA and CDR2 is FQGNSA in the germline V gene. The CDR3 has 13 amino acids. CDR3 protein: CASSLAAFYGYTF. In DNA form, the CDR3 reads TGTGCCAGCAGCTTAGCAGCTTTCTATGGCTACACCTTC.

This clone counts as medium-sized. The chain uses TRBV5-8 and TRBJ2-5, with 10 bases fitting TRBD2. CDR3 length equals 14 residues. In germline, CDR1 is SGHTS, CDR2 YDEGEE. V shed 1 base, J shed 4 bases, and the junction held 1 base outside the gene matches. The CDR3 region has the DNA TGTGCCAGCAGCTTGAGACTAGCGGGAGAGACCCAGTACTTC. It translates to CASSLRLAGETQYF.

The J gene is TRBJ1-4, the V gene TRBV30; 7 bases are a match to TRBD1. Germline loops: CDR1 GTSNPN, CDR2 SVGIG (reference sequence). V shed 1 base and J 9 bases; nucleotides not matched to a gene: 5. The CDR3 sequence is 13 residues long. As DNA, the CDR3 is TGTGCCTGGAGTGAACAGGGGAGACAAAAACTGTTTTTT. It specifies CAWSEQGRQKLFF. The full variable domain, rest sourced from reference TRBV30 and TRBJ1-4, is SQTIHQWPATLVQPVGSPLSLECTVEGTSNPNLYWYRQAAGRGLQLLFYSVGIGQISSEVPQNLSASRPQDRQFILSSKKLLLSDSGFYLCAWSEQGRQKLFFGSGTQLSVL.

The table lists this clone with a count of one. The genes are TRBV14 and TRBJ2-1; tentative D call: TRBD2 (5 bases). The CDR3 runs 14 residues. The germline V gene has CDR1 SGHDN and CDR2 FVKESK. Deletions cut 1 base from V and 1 base from J, with 5 bases between. The CDR3 region has the DNA TGTGCCAGCAGCCAAGCGGGATCCTACAATGAGCAGTTCTTC. Its translation: CASSQAGSYNEQFF.

This clone was recorded once. This chain's CDR3 is CASSSPGEVRGDTQYF. The CDR3 nucleotides read TGTGCCAGCAGCTCGCCGGGAGAAGTCCGAGGGGATACGCAGTATTTT. The chain links TRBV7-3 to TRBJ2-3, with D possibly TRBD2 on 6 matching bases. This CDR3 spans 16 amino acids. Trimming removed 4 bases at V and 6 bases at J, with 20 bases between. Germline assignment: CDR1 SGHTA and CDR2 FQGTGA.

With regard to this clone: Compared with germline, one end of the junction differs, possibly owing to a read error. The genes are TRBV6-5 and TRBJ2-1; D is unclear. The germline V gene encodes CDR1 MNHEY and CDR2 SVGAGI. The CDR3 contains 11 residues. DNA of the CDR3: TGTGCCGGCAGCTTAGGACCTGAGCAGTTCTTC. Amino acids: CAGSLGPEQFF.

The chain links TRBV5-8 to TRBJ2-7; a weak D match, TRBD1 (5 bases). Trimming removed 3 bases at V and 7 bases at J, with 11 bases between. This CDR3 is built from 12 residues. The germline V gene encodes CDR1 SGHTS and CDR2 YDEGEE. This CDR3 is CASSSTELEQYF. CDR3 DNA sequence: TGTGCCAGCAGCTCGACAGAGTTGGAGCAGTACTTC.

The table lists this clone with a count of one. The V call is TRBV6-5, the J call TRBJ1-2, with D unclear. The germline CDR1 and CDR2 sequences are MNHEY and SVGAGI. V shed 5 bases and J shed 2 bases, with 9 bases lying between them. This CDR3 is 13 amino acids long. CDR3 nucleotides: TGTGCCAGCAGTCTCAGCGGGAACTATGGCTACACCTTC. Protein: CASSLSGNYGYTF.

The gene calls are TRBV5-3 and TRBJ2-1; 10 bases align to TRBD2. TRBV5-3 is an ORF, with its function uncertain. CDR3 size: 14 residues. With 5 bases clipped from V and 6 bases from J, the junction kept 5 bases outside the gene matches. Here the CDR3 reads CARSSSGRANEQFF. The CDR3 bases are TGTGCCAGAAGTTCCAGCGGGAGGGCCAATGAGCAGTTCTTC.

The chain's CDR3 is CASSFGGLQNEQYF. The CDR3 coding sequence is TGTGCCAGCAGTTTTGGGGGGCTTCAGAACGAGCAGTACTTC. The chain links TRBV28 to TRBJ2-7; either TRBD1 or TRBD2 may fit D (6 bases each). This CDR3 comprises 14 residues. Germline V CDR1 and CDR2: MDHEN, SYDVKM. The V and J ends lost 3 bases and 5 bases respectively, with 14 bases between them.

V usage is TRBV28 and J usage is TRBJ2-7; no definite D call. CDR1 and CDR2 from the germline V gene are MDHEN and SYDVKM. The ends were cut back, 0 bases at V and 0 bases at J, with 6 bases in the middle. This CDR3 is 14 amino acids long. The CDR3 reads CASSLWLSSYEQYF. The CDR3 DNA is TGTGCCAGCAGTTTATGGCTTAGCTCCTACGAGCAGTACTTC.

This sequence joins TRBV25-1 and TRBJ1-6; 7 bases line up with TRBD1. The length of the CDR3 is 14 residues. Germline-derived CDR1 and CDR2 are MGHDK and SYGVNS. The junction had 7 bases not matched to a gene; V was cut back by 6 bases and J by 8 bases. The CDR3 protein is CASSPTGNYSPLHF. The CDR3 nucleotides read TGTGCCAGCAGCCCGACAGGGAACTATTCACCCCTCCACTTT.

The CDR3 sequence is CASSLQYNSPLHF. In nucleotides, the CDR3 is TGTGCCAGCAGTCTACAGTATAATTCACCCCTCCACTTT. This chain uses TRBV13 with TRBJ1-6; D is ambiguous. CDR1 and CDR2 from the germline V gene are PRHDT and FYEKMQ (reference sequence). This CDR3 region has 13 residues. V was clipped by 6 bases and J by 4 bases, with 7 bases between them.

The rearrangement links TRBV4-3 to TRBJ2-7; D is perhaps TRBD2 (7 bases). The germline CDR1 and CDR2 sequences are LGHNA and YSLEER. Trimming removed 1 base from V and 4 bases from J, with 11 bases in between. This CDR3 has 14 residues. CDR3 DNA: TGCGCCAGCAGCCAAGGAAGGGGGGGTTACGAGCAGTACTTC. This translates into CASSQGRGGYEQYF.

The rearrangement joins TRBV14 to TRBJ1-1; D is unclear. Germline lookup yields CDR1 SGHDN and CDR2 FVKESK. V gave up 0 bases and J gave up 1 base, with 3 bases separating them. This CDR3 comprises 13 residues. CDR3 protein: CASSQDRNTEAFF. The CDR3 bases are TGTGCCAGCAGCCAAGACAGGAACACTGAAGCTTTCTTT.

The J gene is TRBJ1-2, the V gene TRBV2; D not resolved. Looked up from germline, CDR1 is SNHLY and CDR2 is FYNNEI. V gave up 2 bases and J gave up 6 bases, with 16 bases separating them. The length of the CDR3 is 15 residues. CDR3 protein: CASSEIYRSGDGYTF. In nucleotides, the CDR3 is TGTGCCAGCAGTGAAATTTATCGATCCGGGGATGGCTACACCTTC.

V and J are TRBV5-1 and TRBJ2-7; a possible D gene is TRBD1 (6 bases). The CDR3 totals 15 residues. Germline CDR1 is SGHRS and CDR2 is YFSETQ. The V end lost 4 bases, the J end lost 1 base, and 15 bases lay between the germline ends. The CDR3: CASSTTGLGSYEQYF. DNA of the CDR3: TGCGCCAGCAGCACCACAGGGCTAGGGTCCTACGAGCAGTACTTC.

The V gene is TRBV4-1, the J gene TRBJ2-1; 8 bases are a match to TRBD1. Losses at the gene ends were 3 bases for V and 7 bases for J; bases not matched to a gene: 8. The length of the CDR3 is 15 residues. In germline, CDR1 is MGHRA, CDR2 YSYEKL. Here the CDR3 reads CASSHTGGRANEQFF. The DNA for the CDR3 is TGCGCCAGCAGCCACACAGGGGGGCGCGCTAATGAGCAGTTCTTC.

The chain couples TRBV7-2 to TRBJ1-1; perhaps TRBD1 as D (6 bases). The CDR3 consists of 11 residues. V was pared by 5 bases and J by 8 bases, with 9 bases between. Germline V gene data show CDR1 as SGHTA and CDR2 as FQGNSA. The CDR3 bases are TGTGCCAGCAGCCGAGGGACAGAAGCTTTCTTT. It is translated as CASSRGTEAFF.

The rearrangement uses TRBV28 and TRBJ2-7; 11 bases map to TRBD1. J gave up 2 bases and V 4 bases, and 1 base lay outside the gene matches. The CDR3 length is 14 residues. Germline V CDR1 and CDR2: MDHEN, SYDVKM. CDR3 region: CASSSGQGAYEQYF. CDR3 DNA sequence: TGTGCCAGCAGTTCGGGACAGGGGGCCTACGAGCAGTACTTC.

The chain employs TRBV15 and TRBJ1-2; D is perhaps TRBD1 (6 bases). The CDR3 has 13 residues. The germline gives CDR1 LNHNV, CDR2 YYDKDF (reference sequence). Trimming stripped 3 bases from V and 3 bases from J, with 8 bases between. CDR3 amino acids: CATSRDSYYGYTF. The CDR3 bases are TGTGCCACCAGCAGGGACAGCTACTATGGCTACACCTTC.